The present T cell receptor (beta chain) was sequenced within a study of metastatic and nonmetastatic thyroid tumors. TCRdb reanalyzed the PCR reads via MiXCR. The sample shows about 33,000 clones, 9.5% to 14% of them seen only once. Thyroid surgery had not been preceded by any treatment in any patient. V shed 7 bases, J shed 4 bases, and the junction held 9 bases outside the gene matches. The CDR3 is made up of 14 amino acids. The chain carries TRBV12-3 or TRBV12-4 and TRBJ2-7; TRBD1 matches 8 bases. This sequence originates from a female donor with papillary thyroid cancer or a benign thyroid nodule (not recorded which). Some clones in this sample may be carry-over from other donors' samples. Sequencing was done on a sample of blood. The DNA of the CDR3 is TGTGCCAGCAACATAGACAGGGGTGGATACGAGCAGTACTTC. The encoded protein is CASNIDRGGYEQYF.